The 29 T cell receptor beta chains reported below all come from one sample, sequenced in a study of T cell responses to AZD1222 COVID-19 vaccine. The table came from immunoSEQ multiplex PCR; TCRdb's copy has only in-frame clones and leaves some out. This table has around 150,000 clones, 70% to 90% appearing once. The sample here was peripheral blood, taken on day 0 of MenACWY control vaccination. The receptors stem from an adult in good health.

V is TRBV5-6 and J is TRBJ2-1; 8 nucleotides agree with TRBD2. The germline gives CDR1 SGHDT, CDR2 YYEEEE. V dropped 4 bases and J dropped 9; count of bases not matched to a gene: 12. The CDR3 runs 15 residues. In nucleotides, the CDR3 is TGTGCCAGCAGCCTCGGACTAGCCAGATCCAGTGAGCAGTTCTTC. As protein: CASSLGLARSSEQFF. The full variable domain, its missing parts supplied by reference TRBV5-6 and TRBJ2-1, is DAGVTQSPTHLIKTRGQQVTLRCSPKSGHDTVSWYQQALGQGPQFIFQYYEEEERQRGNFPDRFSGHQFPNYSSELNVNALLLGDSALYLCASSLGLARSSEQFFGPGTRLTVL.

This sequence joins TRBV11-3 and TRBJ1-5, with D tentatively TRBD1 (6 bases). With 1 base removed from V and 1 base from J, the gap between germline ends came to 11 bases. CDR3 length equals 16 residues. Germline V gene sequence: CDR1 SGHNT, CDR2 YENEEA. Here the CDR3 DNA reads TGTGCCAGCAGCTTAGGGGGGGGCAGCAGCAATCAGCCCCAGCATTTT. Its translation: CASSLGGGSSNQPQHF.

The V call is TRBV7-8, the J call TRBJ2-7; D not certain. Germline V lookup: CDR1 SGHVS, CDR2 FQNEAQ. The CDR3 extends over 12 amino acids. V lost 4 bases and J 2 bases, leaving 6 bases between the germline ends. CDR3 region: CASSSGPYEQYF. The CDR3 DNA reads TGTGCCAGCAGCTCTGGCCCCTACGAGCAGTACTTC.

This chain connects TRBV6-2 or TRBV6-3 to TRBJ1-6, with TRBD1 matching over 11 bases. Germline assignment: CDR1 MNHEY and CDR2 SVGEGT. Trimming at V came to 6 bases and at J to 9 bases, leaving 10 bases not matched to a gene. The CDR3 is 16 amino acids. The CDR3 DNA sequence: TGTGCCAGCAGCCTCCAGGACAGGGGGCGCGGTTCACCCCTCCACTTT. This sequence encodes CASSLQDRGRGSPLHF.

The chain couples TRBV4-3 to TRBJ1-2, with 9 bases that match TRBD1. V shed 0 bases and J 4 bases; nucleotides not matched to a gene: 3. This CDR3 contains 15 residues. Germline values: CDR1 LGHNA, CDR2 YSLEER. The CDR3 loop is CASSQDTGGIYGYTF. The CDR3 nucleotides read TGCGCCAGCAGCCAAGATACAGGGGGCATCTATGGCTACACCTTC.

The rearrangement uses TRBV6-5 and TRBJ1-4, with 7 bases aligning to TRBD1. From germline, CDR1 is MNHEY and CDR2 SVGAGI. The CDR3 has 13 amino acids. V lost 8 bases to trimming and J lost 0 bases; unmatched junction nucleotides: 0. The CDR3: CASGTATNEKLFF. The CDR3 DNA follows: TGTGCCAGCGGGACAGCAACTAATGAAAAACTGTTTTTT.

The chain links TRBV18 to TRBJ2-7, with D perhaps being TRBD1 or TRBD2 (5 bases each). Germline assignment: CDR1 KGHSH and CDR2 LQKENI. The CDR3 sequence is 13 residues long. V was pared by 0 bases and J by 3 bases, with 6 bases between. CDR3 DNA sequence: TGTGCCAGCTCACCACCGGGGGTCTACGAGCAGTACTTC. Its translation: CASSPPGVYEQYF.

V is TRBV6-5 and J is TRBJ1-5; no clear D. CDR3 size: 16 residues. Looked up from germline, CDR1 is MNHEY and CDR2 is SVGAGI. The ends were cut back, 4 bases at V and 0 bases at J, with 13 bases in the middle. The CDR3 nucleotides are TGTGCCAGCAGTTTCTCCCTATCGGATAGCAATCAGCCCCAGCATTTT. Its protein product is CASSFSLSDSNQPQHF.

The chain combines TRBV5-1 with TRBJ1-1, with no clear D. The germline gives CDR1 SGHRS, CDR2 YFSETQ. Deletions cut 0 bases from V and 0 bases from J, with 6 bases between. CDR3 length: 14 amino acids. The CDR3 DNA reads as TGCGCCAGCAGCTTGGATCGGATGAACACTGAAGCTTTCTTT. It specifies CASSLDRMNTEAFF. Full variable domain (missing parts from reference TRBV5-1 and TRBJ1-1): KAGVTQTPRYLIKTRGQQVTLSCSPISGHRSVSWYQQTPGQGLQFLFEYFSETQRNKGNFPGRFSGRQFSNSRSEMNVSTLELGDSALYLCASSLDRMNTEAFFGQGTRLTVV.

The V and J genes are TRBV18 and TRBJ1-4; D unclear. The CDR3 covers 16 residues. Germline V gene data show CDR1 as KGHSH and CDR2 as LQKENI. V shed 3 bases and J shed 4 bases, with 15 bases lying between them. The CDR3 region is CASSPRGAGSNEKLFF. For the CDR3, the DNA is TGTGCCAGCTCACCTCGGGGAGCAGGAAGTAATGAAAAACTGTTTTTT. Using reference TRBV18 and TRBJ1-4 for the parts outside the CDR3, the full variable domain is NAGVMQNPRHLVRRRGQEARLRCSPMKGHSHVYWYRQLPEEGLKFMVYLQKENIIDESGMPKERFSAEFPKEGPSILRIQQVVRGDSAAYFCASSPRGAGSNEKLFFGSGTQLSVL.

The chain couples TRBV7-9 to TRBJ1-2, with D hard to call. The CDR3 covers 15 residues. V dropped 3 bases and J dropped 4 bases, with 15 bases sitting between them. From germline, CDR1 is SEHNR and CDR2 FQNEAQ (reference sequence). CDR3 protein: CASSFADSGRYGYTF. DNA for the CDR3: TGTGCCAGCAGCTTTGCCGACTCTGGTCGCTATGGCTACACCTTC.

The rearrangement links TRBV4-2 to TRBJ1-3; possibly TRBD1 for D (6 bases). The V end lost 3 bases, the J end lost 4 bases, and 16 bases lay between the germline ends. The length of the CDR3 is 16 residues. From germline, CDR1 is LGHNA and CDR2 YNFKEQ. The CDR3 nucleotides read TGTGCCAGCAGCCAGGGGGGGGCTGTATTCGGAAACACCATATATTTT. Translation gives CASSQGGAVFGNTIYF.

The chain uses TRBV7-2 and TRBJ1-2; D not resolved. V lost 6 bases, J lost 1 base, and 12 bases lay in between. The CDR3 totals 14 residues. Per germline, CDR1 SGHTA and CDR2 FQGNSA. The CDR3 here is CASSEVGYNYGYTF. CDR3 sequence (DNA): TGTGCCAGCAGTGAGGTCGGTTATAACTATGGCTACACCTTC.

V is TRBV7-2 and J is TRBJ2-5; no reliable D call. The CDR3 totals 13 residues. V dropped 1 base and J dropped 5 bases, with 8 bases sitting between them. CDR1 and CDR2 (germline): SGHTA, FQGNSA. The CDR3 DNA reads TGTGCCAGCAGCTTAGATTGGCGGGAGACCCAGTACTTC. Amino acids: CASSLDWRETQYF.

As DNA, the CDR3 is TGTGCCAGCAAGGGACTAGCGGGAGAGCAGTACTTC. It translates to CASKGLAGEQYF. The rearrangement joins TRBV28 to TRBJ2-7; 13 bases match TRBD2. Trimming at V came to 7 bases and at J to 7 bases, leaving 1 base not matched to a gene. Germline V gene sequence: CDR1 MDHEN, CDR2 SYDVKM. The CDR3 consists of 12 residues.

V gene TRBV7-2 combines with J gene TRBJ1-1; D gene unclear. The CDR3 runs 14 residues. Germline-derived CDR1 and CDR2 are SGHTA and FQGNSA. V gave up 3 bases and J gave up 1 base, with 9 bases separating them. CDR3 nucleotide sequence: TGTGCCAGCAGCTTCTCACAGTCGAACACTGAAGCTTTCTTT. Protein sequence: CASSFSQSNTEAFF.

This chain joins TRBV7-9 and TRBJ1-1; D is ambiguous. Trimming cost V 3 bases and J 10 bases, with 12 bases left between them. The length of the CDR3 is 12 residues. The germline V gene encodes CDR1 SEHNR and CDR2 FQNEAQ (reference sequence). CDR3 protein: CASSLPSNGAFF. In DNA form, the CDR3 reads TGTGCCAGCAGCTTGCCCAGCAATGGAGCTTTCTTT.

The rearrangement joins TRBV7-2 to TRBJ2-5; tentatively, D is TRBD1 or TRBD2 (5 bases each). The CDR3 is 15 residues long. Trimming took 5 bases from V and 7 from J, leaving 20 bases between them. Germline V CDR1 and CDR2: SGHTA, FQGNSA. Here the CDR3 DNA reads TGTGCCAGCAGCGCCCCGGGACCGCCTGTGATGACCCAGTACTTC. Amino acid sequence: CASSAPGPPVMTQYF.

The chain joins TRBV6-1 to TRBJ1-2; D may be TRBD1 (5 bases). V was cut by 2 bases and J by 2 bases, with 12 bases left in between. The germline V gene has CDR1 MNHNS and CDR2 SASEGT. This CDR3 has 15 residues. The CDR3 DNA reads TGTGCCAGCAGTGAAAGTGGGGCGGAGAACTATGGCTACACCTTC. This gives the protein CASSESGAENYGYTF.

V usage is TRBV30 and J usage is TRBJ2-7; possible D gene TRBD1, 5 bases. The CDR3 runs to 13 residues. CDR1 and CDR2 from the germline V gene are GTSNPN and SVGIG (reference sequence). With 0 bases removed from V and 7 bases from J, the gap between germline ends came to 13 bases. CDR3 coding DNA: TGTGCCTGGAGTGTAACGACATCAGGGGAGCAGTACTTC. Protein product: CAWSVTTSGEQYF.

The rearrangement links TRBV7-3 to TRBJ1-2; no firm D call. The CDR3 sequence is 16 residues long. Germline lookup yields CDR1 SGHTA and CDR2 FQGTGA. V lost 1 base and J lost 8, with 20 bases in between. The chain's CDR3 is CASSLNNQYGDVGYTF. CDR3 DNA: TGTGCCAGCAGCTTAAATAACCAGTACGGCGATGTAGGCTACACCTTC.

The chain recombines TRBV2 with TRBJ1-1; 10 nucleotides agree with TRBD1. Germline V lookup: CDR1 SNHLY, CDR2 FYNNEI. The CDR3 length is 13 residues. The V and J ends lost 7 bases and 5 bases, in that order; junction bases with no gene match: 4. The CDR3 reads CASTRGQGTEAFF. The CDR3 DNA reads as TGTGCCAGCACCCGGGGACAGGGGACTGAAGCTTTCTTT. Looking up the rest from reference TRBV2 and TRBJ1-1 gives the full variable domain: EPEVTQTPSHQVTQMGQEVILRCVPISNHLYFYWYRQILGQKVEFLVSFYNNEISEKSEIFDDQFSVERPDGSNFTLKIRSTKLEDSAMYFCASTRGQGTEAFFGQGTRLTVV.

The CDR3 loop reads CASGTGGNTIYF. The CDR3 DNA reads TGTGCCAGCGGGACTGGTGGAAACACCATATATTTT. The V and J genes are TRBV9 and TRBJ1-3; D is possibly TRBD1 (5 bases). This CDR3 is built from 12 residues. V was cut by 7 bases and J by 3 bases, with 8 bases left in between. Germline CDR1 reads SGDLS; CDR2 reads YYNGEE.

The V and J genes are TRBV7-9 and TRBJ1-1; D not certain. Germline lookup yields CDR1 SEHNR and CDR2 FQNEAQ (reference sequence). Trimming took 8 bases from V and 3 from J, leaving 13 bases between them. The CDR3 totals 13 residues. Written as DNA, the CDR3 is TGTGCCAGCGCCCCCGAGAGGGACACTGAAGCTTTCTTT. Its translation is CASAPERDTEAFF.

This chain uses TRBV5-1 with TRBJ1-3; weak D call: TRBD1 (6 bases). The ends were cut back, 0 bases at V and 2 bases at J, with 12 bases in the middle. Germline V lookup: CDR1 SGHRS, CDR2 YFSETQ. This CDR3 has 16 amino acids. The CDR3 DNA is TGCGCCAGCAGCTTGGTAGTGGGGGCAACTGGAAACACCATATATTTT. Translation gives CASSLVVGATGNTIYF. Supplemented by reference TRBV5-1 and TRBJ1-3, the full variable domain reads KAGVTQTPRYLIKTRGQQVTLSCSPISGHRSVSWYQQTPGQGLQFLFEYFSETQRNKGNFPGRFSGRQFSNSRSEMNVSTLELGDSALYLCASSLVVGATGNTIYFGEGSWLTVV.

The count of this clone is one. The genes are TRBV12-3 or TRBV12-4 and TRBJ1-6; D unclear. V gave up 5 bases and J gave up 15 bases, with 11 bases separating them. This CDR3 contains 11 residues. The CDR3 DNA reads TGTGCCAGCAGTCGAGGAGGCGACCTCCACTTT. It specifies CASSRGGDLHF.

The chain uses TRBV18 and TRBJ1-1, with a possible D match to TRBD1 (6 bases). CDR1 and CDR2 from the germline V gene are KGHSH and LQKENI. The CDR3 length is 13 residues. Deletions cut 5 bases from V and 1 base from J, with 8 bases between. CDR3 protein: CASSSDRNTEAFF. CDR3 DNA: TGTGCCAGCTCATCGGACAGGAACACTGAAGCTTTCTTT.

The rearrangement uses TRBV12-3 or TRBV12-4 and TRBJ2-7; D is unclear. V gave up 6 bases and J gave up 6 bases, with 12 bases separating them. The CDR3 is 12 amino acids. The chain's CDR3 is CASSTSPGEQYF. The CDR3 DNA sequence: TGTGCCAGCAGCACCTCCCCCGGCGAGCAGTACTTC.

The chain couples TRBV30 to TRBJ2-1; D ambiguous. V was pared by 0 bases and J by 6 bases, with 9 bases between. The CDR3 loop spans 13 amino acids. Germline values: CDR1 GTSNPN, CDR2 SVGIG (reference sequence). This CDR3 reads CAWSVLVANEQFF. As DNA, the CDR3 is TGTGCCTGGAGTGTACTTGTCGCCAATGAGCAGTTCTTC.